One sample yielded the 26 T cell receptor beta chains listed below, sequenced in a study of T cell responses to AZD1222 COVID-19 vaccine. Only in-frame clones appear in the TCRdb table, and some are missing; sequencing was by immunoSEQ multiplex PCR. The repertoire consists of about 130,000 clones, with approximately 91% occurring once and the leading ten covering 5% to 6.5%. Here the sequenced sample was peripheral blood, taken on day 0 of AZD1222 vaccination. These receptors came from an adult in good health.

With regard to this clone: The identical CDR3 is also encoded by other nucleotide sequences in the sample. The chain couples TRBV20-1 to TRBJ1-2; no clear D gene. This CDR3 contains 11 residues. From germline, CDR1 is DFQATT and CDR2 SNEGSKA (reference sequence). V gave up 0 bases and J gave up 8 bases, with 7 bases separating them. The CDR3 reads CSARDLEGYTF. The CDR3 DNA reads TGCAGTGCTAGAGATTTGGAAGGCTACACCTTC.

The CDR3 region is CASSLLAGSSYEQYF. The CDR3 DNA reads as TGTGCCAGCAGCTTACTAGCGGGGAGTTCCTACGAGCAGTACTTC. The chain employs TRBV7-2 and TRBJ2-7; 9 nucleotides match TRBD2. This CDR3 is built from 15 residues. V lost 2 bases, J lost 1 base, and 3 bases stayed unmatched. Germline CDR1 and CDR2: SGHTA and FQGNSA.

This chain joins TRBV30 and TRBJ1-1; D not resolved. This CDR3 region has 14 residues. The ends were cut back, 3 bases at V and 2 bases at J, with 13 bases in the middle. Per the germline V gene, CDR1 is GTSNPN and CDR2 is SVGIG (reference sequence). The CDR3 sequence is CAWRRGGFNTEAFF. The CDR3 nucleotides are TGTGCCTGGAGGAGAGGAGGCTTTAACACTGAAGCTTTCTTT.

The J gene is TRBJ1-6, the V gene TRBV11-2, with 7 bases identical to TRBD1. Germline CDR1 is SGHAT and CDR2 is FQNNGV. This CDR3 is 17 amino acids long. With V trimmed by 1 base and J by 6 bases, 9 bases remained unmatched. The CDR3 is CASSLVPQGVSNSPLHF. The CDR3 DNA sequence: TGTGCCAGCAGCTTAGTGCCCCAGGGGGTGAGTAATTCACCCCTCCACTTT.

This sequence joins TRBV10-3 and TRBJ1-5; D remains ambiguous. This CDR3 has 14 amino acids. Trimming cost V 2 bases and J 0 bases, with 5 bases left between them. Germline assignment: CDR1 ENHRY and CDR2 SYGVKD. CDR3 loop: CAISELGSNQPQHF. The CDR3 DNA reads TGTGCCATCAGTGAGCTCGGTAGCAATCAGCCCCAGCATTTT.

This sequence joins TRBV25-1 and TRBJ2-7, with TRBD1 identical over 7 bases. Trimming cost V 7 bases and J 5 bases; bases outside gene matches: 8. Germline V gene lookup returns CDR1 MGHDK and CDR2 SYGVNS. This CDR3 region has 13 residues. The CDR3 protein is CASKEGGGDEQYF. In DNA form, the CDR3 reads TGTGCCAGCAAAGAAGGGGGCGGTGACGAGCAGTACTTC.

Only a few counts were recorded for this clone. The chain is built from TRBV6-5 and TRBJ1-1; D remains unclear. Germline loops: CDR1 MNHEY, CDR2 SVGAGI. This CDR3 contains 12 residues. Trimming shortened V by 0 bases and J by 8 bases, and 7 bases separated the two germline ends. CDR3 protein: CASSYSGKEAFF. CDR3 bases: TGTGCCAGCAGTTACTCGGGGAAAGAAGCTTTCTTT.

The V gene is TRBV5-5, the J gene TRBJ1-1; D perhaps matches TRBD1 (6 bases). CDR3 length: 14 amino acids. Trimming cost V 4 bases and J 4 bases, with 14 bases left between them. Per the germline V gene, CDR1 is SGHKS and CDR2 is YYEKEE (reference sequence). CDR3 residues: CASSQDRFFTEAFF. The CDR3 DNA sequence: TGTGCCAGCAGCCAGGACAGATTTTTCACTGAAGCTTTCTTT. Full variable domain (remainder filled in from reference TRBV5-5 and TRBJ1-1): DAGVTQSPTHLIKTRGQQVTLRCSPISGHKSVSWYQQVLGQGPQFIFQYYEKEERGRGNFPDRFSARQFPNYSSELNVNALLLGDSALYLCASSQDRFFTEAFFGQGTRLTVV.

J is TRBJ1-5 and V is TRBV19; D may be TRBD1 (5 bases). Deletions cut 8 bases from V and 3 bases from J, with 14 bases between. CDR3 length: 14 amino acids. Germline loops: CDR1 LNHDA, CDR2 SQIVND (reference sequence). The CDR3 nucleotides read TGTGCCAGTCAAGTGGGGCAGCTCAATCAGCCCCAGCATTTT. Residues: CASQVGQLNQPQHF.

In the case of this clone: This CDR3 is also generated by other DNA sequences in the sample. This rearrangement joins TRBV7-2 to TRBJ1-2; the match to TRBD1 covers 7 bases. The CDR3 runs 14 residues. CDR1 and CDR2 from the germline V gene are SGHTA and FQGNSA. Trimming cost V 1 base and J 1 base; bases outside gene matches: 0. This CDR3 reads CASSLGQGNYGYTF. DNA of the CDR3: TGTGCCAGCAGCTTAGGACAGGGTAACTATGGCTACACCTTC.

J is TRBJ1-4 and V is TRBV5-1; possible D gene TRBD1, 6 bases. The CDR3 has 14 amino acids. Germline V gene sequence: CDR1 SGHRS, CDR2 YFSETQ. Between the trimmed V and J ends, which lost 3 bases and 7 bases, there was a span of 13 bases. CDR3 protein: CASSSGQVGEKLFF. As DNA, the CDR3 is TGCGCCAGCAGCTCGGGACAAGTGGGTGAAAAACTGTTTTTT.

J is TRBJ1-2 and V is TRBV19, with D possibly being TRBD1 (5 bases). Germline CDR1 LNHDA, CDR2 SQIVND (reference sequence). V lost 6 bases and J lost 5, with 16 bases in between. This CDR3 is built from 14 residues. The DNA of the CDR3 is TGTGCCAGTAGGACCGGGGGGACCATATATGGCTACACCTTC. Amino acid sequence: CASRTGGTIYGYTF.

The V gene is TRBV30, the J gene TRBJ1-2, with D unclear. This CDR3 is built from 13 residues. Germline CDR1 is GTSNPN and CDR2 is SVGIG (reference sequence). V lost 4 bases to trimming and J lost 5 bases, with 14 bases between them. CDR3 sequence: CAWTADRVYGYTF. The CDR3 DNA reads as TGTGCCTGGACGGCCGACCGCGTTTATGGCTACACCTTC.

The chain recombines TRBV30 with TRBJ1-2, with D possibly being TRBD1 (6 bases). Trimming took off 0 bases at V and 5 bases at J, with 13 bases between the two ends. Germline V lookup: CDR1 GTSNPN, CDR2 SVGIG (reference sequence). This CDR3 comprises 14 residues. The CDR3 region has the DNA TGTGCCTGGAGTGTCGGCACAGGGAGTTATGGCTACACCTTC. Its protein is CAWSVGTGSYGYTF. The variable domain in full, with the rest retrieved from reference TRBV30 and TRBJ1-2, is SQTIHQWPATLVQPVGSPLSLECTVEGTSNPNLYWYRQAAGRGLQLLFYSVGIGQISSEVPQNLSASRPQDRQFILSSKKLLLSDSGFYLCAWSVGTGSYGYTFGSGTRLTVV.

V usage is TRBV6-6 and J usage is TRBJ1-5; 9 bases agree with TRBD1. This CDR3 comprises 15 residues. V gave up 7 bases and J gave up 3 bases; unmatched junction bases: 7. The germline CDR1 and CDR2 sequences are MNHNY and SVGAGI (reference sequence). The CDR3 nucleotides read TGTGCCAGCATCTGGGACAGGGCCCCCAATCAGCCCCAGCATTTT. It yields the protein CASIWDRAPNQPQHF.

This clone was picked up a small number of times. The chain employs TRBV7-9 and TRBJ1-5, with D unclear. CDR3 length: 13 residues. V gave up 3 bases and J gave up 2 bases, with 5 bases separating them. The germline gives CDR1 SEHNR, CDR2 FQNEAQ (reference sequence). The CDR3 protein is CASSFLGNQPQHF. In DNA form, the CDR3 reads TGTGCCAGCAGCTTTCTCGGCAATCAGCCCCAGCATTTT.

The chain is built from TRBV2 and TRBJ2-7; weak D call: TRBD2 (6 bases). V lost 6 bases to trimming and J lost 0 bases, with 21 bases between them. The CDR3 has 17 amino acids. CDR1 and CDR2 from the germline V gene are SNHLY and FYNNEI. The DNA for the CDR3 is TGTGCCAGCAGCAAAATTCACCGGGACGGGAGCTCCTACGAGCAGTACTTC. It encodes CASSKIHRDGSSYEQYF. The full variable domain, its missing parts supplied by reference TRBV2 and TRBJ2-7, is EPEVTQTPSHQVTQMGQEVILRCVPISNHLYFYWYRQILGQKVEFLVSFYNNEISEKSEIFDDQFSVERPDGSNFTLKIRSTKLEDSAMYFCASSKIHRDGSSYEQYFGPGTRLTVT.

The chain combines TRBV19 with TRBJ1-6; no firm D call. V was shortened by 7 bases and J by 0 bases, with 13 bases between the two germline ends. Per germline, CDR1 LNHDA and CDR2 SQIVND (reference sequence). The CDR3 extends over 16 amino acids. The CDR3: CASTRTASSYNSPLHF. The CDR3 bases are TGTGCCAGTACAAGGACCGCGAGCTCCTATAATTCACCCCTCCACTTT.

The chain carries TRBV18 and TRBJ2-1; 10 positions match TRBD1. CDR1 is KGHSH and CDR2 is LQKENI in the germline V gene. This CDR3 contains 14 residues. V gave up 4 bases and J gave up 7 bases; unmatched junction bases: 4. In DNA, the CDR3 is TGTGCCAGCTCACGACAGGGGGCTAAGAATGAGCAGTTCTTC. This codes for CASSRQGAKNEQFF.

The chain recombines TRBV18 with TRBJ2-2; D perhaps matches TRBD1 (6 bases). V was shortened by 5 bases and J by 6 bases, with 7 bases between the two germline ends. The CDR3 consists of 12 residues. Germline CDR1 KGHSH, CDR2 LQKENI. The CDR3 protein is CASSAGAGELFF. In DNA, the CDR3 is TGTGCCAGCTCAGCAGGGGCCGGGGAGCTGTTTTTT.

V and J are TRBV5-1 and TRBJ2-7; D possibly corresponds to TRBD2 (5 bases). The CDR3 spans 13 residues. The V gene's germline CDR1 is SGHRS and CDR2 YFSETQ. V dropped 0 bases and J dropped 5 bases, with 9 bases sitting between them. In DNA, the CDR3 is TGCGCCAGCAGCTTGGCCCCGGGGAACGAGCAGTACTTC. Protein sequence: CASSLAPGNEQYF.

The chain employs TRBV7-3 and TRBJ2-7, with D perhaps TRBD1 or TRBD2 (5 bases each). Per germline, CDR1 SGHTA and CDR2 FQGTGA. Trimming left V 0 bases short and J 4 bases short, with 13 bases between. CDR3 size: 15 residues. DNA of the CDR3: TGTGCCAGCAGCTTAACTTCCGGGGCCGGGTACGAGCAGTACTTC. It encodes CASSLTSGAGYEQYF.

CDR3 residues: CASRKGHGANEKLFF. CDR3 DNA sequence: TGTGCCAGCAGAAAAGGGCACGGGGCTAATGAAAAACTGTTTTTT. The rearrangement joins TRBV7-6 to TRBJ1-4; unclear D gene. Trimming took off 6 bases at V and 3 bases at J, with 14 bases between the two ends. CDR3 size: 15 residues. Germline V gene sequence: CDR1 SGHVS, CDR2 FNYEAQ.

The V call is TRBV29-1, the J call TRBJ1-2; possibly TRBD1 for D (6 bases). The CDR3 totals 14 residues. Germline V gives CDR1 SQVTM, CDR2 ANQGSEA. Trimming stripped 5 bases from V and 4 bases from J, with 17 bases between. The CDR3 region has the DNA TGCAGCGTTCGATCGCAGGGGTTTGGCTATGGCTACACCTTC. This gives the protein CSVRSQGFGYGYTF. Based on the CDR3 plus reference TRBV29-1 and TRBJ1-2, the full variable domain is SAVISQKPSRDICQRGTSLTIQCQVDSQVTMMFWYRQQPGQSLTLIATANQGSEATYESGFVIDKFPISRPNLTFSTLTVSNMSPEDSSIYLCSVRSQGFGYGYTFGSGTRLTVV.

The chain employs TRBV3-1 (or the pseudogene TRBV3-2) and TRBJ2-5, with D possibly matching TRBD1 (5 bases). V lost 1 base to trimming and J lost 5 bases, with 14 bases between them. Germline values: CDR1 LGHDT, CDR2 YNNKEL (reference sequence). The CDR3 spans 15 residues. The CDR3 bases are TGTGCCAGCAGCCAAGCTTCTCCCCACAGGGAGACCCAGTACTTC. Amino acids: CASSQASPHRETQYF.

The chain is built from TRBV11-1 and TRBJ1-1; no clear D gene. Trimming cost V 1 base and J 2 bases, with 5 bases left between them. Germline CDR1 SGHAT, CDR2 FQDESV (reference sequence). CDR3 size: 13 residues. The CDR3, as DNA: TGTGCCAGCAGCTTAGGGCGAAACACTGAAGCTTTCTTT. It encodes CASSLGRNTEAFF.